The T cell receptor (beta chain) under discussion was sequenced for a study of T-cell memory formation after mild COVID-19 (dated by TCRdb to the early 2020s). About the study as a whole: TCR sequence clusters from the two donors were largely donor specific. In a couple of donors, T-cell clones that expanded and contracted after mild COVID-19 were tracked by sequencing TCRalpha and TCRbeta repertoires over time. The cohort was made up of two young adult volunteers, one female and one male, who were previously healthy.

The research as a whole found: Clones that contracted from day 15 to 85 showed balanced CD4/CD8 phenotypes, whereas a second wave of clones that expanded from day 15 to 37 leaned towards CD4+. Only a couple of mild cases were covered by the study, and larger cohorts that include severe cases with pre-infection samples were considered necessary. Contracting CD4+ clones turned up mainly in the CM and EM memory subsets, whereas EMRA was where CD8+ clones were enriched. Some responding clones were detected in pre-infection memory, suggesting pre-existing cross-reactive memory T cells joined the SARS-CoV-2 response. SARS-CoV-2 specificity of the second-wave clones peaking on day 37 was not confirmed.

CDR1 MNHNY and CDR2 SVGAGI are derived from the germline V gene (reference sequence). Between the V and J ends, shortened by 6 bases and 8 bases respectively, the junction contains 13 bases. The CDR3 runs 13 amino acids, cysteine and phenylalanine included. Only CDR3 DNA is held: 39 bases, read in frame from base 1. Ficoll-Paque density gradient centrifugation was used to isolate PBMCs. To note about this clonotype: There is no known antigen for this receptor. There are no base qualities to consult, and no much larger clone falls within one base.

Data came from an Illumina NovaSeq 6000. cDNA libraries for TCRalpha and TCRbeta were prepared by 5'RACE using constant-segment primers, with sample barcodes and unique molecular identifiers added. RNA was extracted from every sample with Trizol reagent. Library amplification was performed in two PCR steps, and a second sample barcode and Illumina TruSeq adapters were introduced in the second step. The libraries were sequenced on an Illumina NovaSeq using 2 x 150 bp paired-end reads. The original pipeline was this. Reads were demultiplexed and collapsed into UMI-guided consensus sequences with migec v1.2.7. Using mixcr v2.1.11, UMI consensuses were aligned to TRA and TRB V and J templates and then assembled into clonotypes. A clonotype was counted as expanded or contracted only when both edgeR and NoisET called the clonotype significant, with the noise models trained on biological replicates. edgeR calls used a false discovery rate-adjusted p below 0.01 and a log2 fold-change threshold of 1. As an exploratory analysis of dynamics, PCA with hierarchical clustering was applied to max-normalized trajectories of the 1000 most abundant clonotypes. Separately sequenced CD4+ and CD8+ repertoires were used to assign the CD4 or CD8 phenotype of responding clones. TCRdb passed the public sequencing reads through fastp at Q25 and MiXCR, retaining productive beta sequences. Each record represents a unique CDR3 protein, reported with the most common genes and DNA among its rows. TCRdb's processing, not the study's, gives the V and J calls here. The sample contains about 360,000 distinct CDR3 sequences, under 15% of them found a single time. The ten largest clones take up about 20% of the sample.

The V and J segments used are TRBV6-6 and TRBJ1-4; tentative D gene TRBD1, with 6 bases matching. The origin of this receptor is a man younger than 30 who had mild COVID-19 (a few samples of this study predate the infection). The sample titles of this study are shuffled in the database, so cell type and time point are left out; the donor was told from shared clones. Source material: PBMCs or a T cell subset sorted from them (not recorded which). This receptor has the CDR3 CASRPSTGEKLFF. The DNA sequence reads TGTGCCAGCAGACCGAGTACAGGGGAAAAACTGTTTTTT.